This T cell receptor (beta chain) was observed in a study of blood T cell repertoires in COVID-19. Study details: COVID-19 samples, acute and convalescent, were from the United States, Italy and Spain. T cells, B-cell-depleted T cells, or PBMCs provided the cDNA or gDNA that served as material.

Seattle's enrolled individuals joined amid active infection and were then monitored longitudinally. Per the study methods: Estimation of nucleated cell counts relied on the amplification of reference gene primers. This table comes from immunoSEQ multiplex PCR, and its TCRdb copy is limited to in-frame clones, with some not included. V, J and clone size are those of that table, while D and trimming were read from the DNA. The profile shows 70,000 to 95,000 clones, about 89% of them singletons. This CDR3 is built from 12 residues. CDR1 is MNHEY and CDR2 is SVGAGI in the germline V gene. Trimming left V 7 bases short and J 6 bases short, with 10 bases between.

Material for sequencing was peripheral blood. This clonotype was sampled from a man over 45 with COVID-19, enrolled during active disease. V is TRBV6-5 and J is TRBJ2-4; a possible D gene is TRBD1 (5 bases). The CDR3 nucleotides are TGTGCCAGCACCGGAGACAGAAACATTCAGTACTTC. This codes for CASTGDRNIQYF.